These 5 T cell receptor beta chains were all obtained from the same sample, sequenced in a study of blood T cell repertoires in COVID-19. The protocol was immunoSEQ multiplex PCR, while the TCRdb copy is restricted to in-frame clones and leaves out a portion. In the table there are around 260,000 clones, 86% of which are singletons. Specimen: peripheral blood. These receptors were taken from a woman in her 30s with active or convalescent COVID-19.

Turning to this clone: The same CDR3 arises from other DNA sequences in this sample as well. This chain links TRBV9 with TRBJ2-2, with TRBD2 matching 11 bases. The ends lost 3 bases at V and 4 bases at J; junction bases unmatched: 2. The CDR3 has 15 residues. CDR1 and CDR2 from the germline V gene are SGDLS and YYNGEE. The CDR3 sequence: CASSALAGGTGELFF. The CDR3 DNA reads as TGTGCCAGCAGCGCTCTAGCGGGGGGCACCGGGGAGCTGTTTTTT.

V and J are TRBV27 and TRBJ2-7, with a tentative D call TRBD1 (6 bases). This CDR3 is 18 amino acids long. Germline-derived CDR1 and CDR2 are MNHEY and SMNVEV (reference sequence). Trimming left V 0 bases short and J 7 bases short, with 25 bases between. DNA of the CDR3: TGTGCCAGCAGTTTATCCCCATTGTCGGTTGGGGGCCAAGGAGAGCAGTACTTC. Its protein is CASSLSPLSVGGQGEQYF.

This clone is a singleton in its sample. The chain uses TRBV7-2 and TRBJ1-2; D remains ambiguous. The CDR3 totals 11 residues. V was pared by 2 bases and J by 6 bases, with 4 bases between. Germline V gene sequence: CDR1 SGHTA, CDR2 FQGNSA. This CDR3 is CASSLIDGYTF. The DNA for the CDR3 is TGTGCCAGCAGCTTAATAGATGGCTACACCTTC.

J is TRBJ2-3 and V is TRBV12-5; the D gene is possibly TRBD1 (6 bases). Germline V gives CDR1 LGHNT, CDR2 FRNRAP. V shed 1 base and J shed 4 bases, with 9 bases lying between them. This CDR3 is built from 14 residues. For the CDR3, the DNA is TGTGCTAGTGGTTTGGAGGGACACGCAGATACGCAGTATTTT. Encoded protein: CASGLEGHADTQYF. Filled out from reference TRBV12-5 and TRBJ2-3, the complete variable domain reads DARVTQTPRHKVTEMGQEVTMRCQPILGHNTVFWYRQTMMQGLELLAYFRNRAPLDDSGMPKDRFSAEMPDATLATLKIQPSEPRDSAVYFCASGLEGHADTQYFGPGTRLTVL.

This clone was detected only once. V usage is TRBV10-1 and J usage is TRBJ2-7, with TRBD1 identical over 11 bases. Germline V lookup: CDR1 WNHNN, CDR2 SYGVQD (reference sequence). The CDR3 loop spans 14 amino acids. V was clipped by 5 bases and J by 7 bases; unmatched bases: 7. CDR3 sequence reads: CASSYGQGAKEQYF. DNA of the CDR3: TGCGCCAGCAGTTATGGACAGGGGGCTAAAGAGCAGTACTTC.